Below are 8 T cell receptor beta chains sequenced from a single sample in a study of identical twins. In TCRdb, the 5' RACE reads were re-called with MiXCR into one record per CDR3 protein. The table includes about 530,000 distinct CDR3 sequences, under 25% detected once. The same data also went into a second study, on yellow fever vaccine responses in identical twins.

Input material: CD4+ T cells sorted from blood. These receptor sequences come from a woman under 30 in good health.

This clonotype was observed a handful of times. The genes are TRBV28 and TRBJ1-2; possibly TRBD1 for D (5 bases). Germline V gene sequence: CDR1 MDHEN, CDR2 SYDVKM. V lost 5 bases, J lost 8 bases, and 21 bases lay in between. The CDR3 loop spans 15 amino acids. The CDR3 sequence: CASSIPNQIRGGYTF. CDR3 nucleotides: TGTGCCAGCAGTATACCGAACCAGATTCGGGGCGGCTACACCTTC.

The CDR3 here is CASSLGGRETGELFF. In nucleotides, the CDR3 is TGCGCCAGCAGCTTGGGCGGGAGAGAGACCGGGGAGCTGTTTTTT. This chain uses TRBV5-1 with TRBJ2-2, with TRBD2 matching over 7 bases. The CDR3 is 15 residues long. V was clipped by 0 bases and J by 5 bases; unmatched bases: 4. Germline assignment: CDR1 SGHRS and CDR2 YFSETQ.

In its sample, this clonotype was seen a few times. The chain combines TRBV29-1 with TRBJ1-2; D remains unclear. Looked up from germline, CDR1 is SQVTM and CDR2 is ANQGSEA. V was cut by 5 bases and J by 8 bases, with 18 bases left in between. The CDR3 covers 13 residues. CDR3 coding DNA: TGCAGCGTTATGGCCGACAACAGTTACGGCTACACCTTC. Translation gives CSVMADNSYGYTF.

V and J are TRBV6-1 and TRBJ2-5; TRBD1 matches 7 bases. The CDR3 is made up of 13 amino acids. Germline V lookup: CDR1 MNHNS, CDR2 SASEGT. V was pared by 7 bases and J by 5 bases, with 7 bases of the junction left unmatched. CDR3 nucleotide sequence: TGTGCCAGCATTCCAGGGGGTCGGGAGACCCAGTACTTC. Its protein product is CASIPGGRETQYF.

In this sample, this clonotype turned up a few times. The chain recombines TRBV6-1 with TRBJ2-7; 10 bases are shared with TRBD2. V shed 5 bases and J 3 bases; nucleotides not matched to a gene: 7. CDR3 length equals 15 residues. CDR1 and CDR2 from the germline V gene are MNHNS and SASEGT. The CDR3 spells CASSPSGSGIYEQYF. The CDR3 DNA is TGTGCCAGCAGTCCTAGCGGGAGCGGGATCTACGAGCAGTACTTC.

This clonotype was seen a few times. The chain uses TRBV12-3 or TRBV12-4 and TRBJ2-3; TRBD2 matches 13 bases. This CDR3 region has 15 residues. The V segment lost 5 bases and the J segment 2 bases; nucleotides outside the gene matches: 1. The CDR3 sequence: CASSGTSGTTDTQYF. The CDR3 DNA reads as TGTGCCAGCAGTGGGACTAGCGGGACCACAGATACGCAGTATTTT.

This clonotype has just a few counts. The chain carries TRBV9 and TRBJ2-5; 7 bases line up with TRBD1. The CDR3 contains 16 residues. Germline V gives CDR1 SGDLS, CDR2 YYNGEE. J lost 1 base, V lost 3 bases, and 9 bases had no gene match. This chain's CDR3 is CASSATRGQTQETQYF. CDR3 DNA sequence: TGTGCCAGCAGCGCAACCAGGGGACAGACCCAAGAGACCCAGTACTTC.

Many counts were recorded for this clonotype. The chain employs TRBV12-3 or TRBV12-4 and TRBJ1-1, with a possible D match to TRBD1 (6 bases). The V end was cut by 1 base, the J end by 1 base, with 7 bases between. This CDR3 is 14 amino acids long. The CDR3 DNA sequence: TGTGCCAGCAGTTTAGGGACAGCGAACACTGAAGCTTTCTTT. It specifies CASSLGTANTEAFF.